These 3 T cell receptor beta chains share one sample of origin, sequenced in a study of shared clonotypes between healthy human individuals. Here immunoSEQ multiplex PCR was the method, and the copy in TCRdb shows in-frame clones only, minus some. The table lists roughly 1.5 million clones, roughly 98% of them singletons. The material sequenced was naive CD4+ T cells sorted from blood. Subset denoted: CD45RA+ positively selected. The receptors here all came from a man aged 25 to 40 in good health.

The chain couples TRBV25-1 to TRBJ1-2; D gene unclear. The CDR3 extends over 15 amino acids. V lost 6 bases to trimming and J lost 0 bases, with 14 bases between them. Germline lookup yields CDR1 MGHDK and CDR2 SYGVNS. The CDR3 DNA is TGTGCCAGCAGGGACGGCAAAGAGGCTAACTATGGCTACACCTTC. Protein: CASRDGKEANYGYTF.

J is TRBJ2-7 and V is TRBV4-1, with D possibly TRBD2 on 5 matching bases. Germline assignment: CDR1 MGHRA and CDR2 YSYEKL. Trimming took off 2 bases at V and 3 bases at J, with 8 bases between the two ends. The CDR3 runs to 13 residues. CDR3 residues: CASSQLSGYEQYF. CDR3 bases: TGCGCCAGCAGCCAATTGAGCGGCTACGAGCAGTACTTC.

This CDR3 reads CAASQGRATEAFF. CDR3 nucleotides: TGTGCAGCTTCACAAGGCAGGGCCACTGAAGCTTTCTTT. The chain recombines TRBV18 with TRBJ1-1, with a possible D match to TRBD1 (5 bases). Germline V gives CDR1 KGHSH, CDR2 LQKENI. This CDR3 region has 13 residues.